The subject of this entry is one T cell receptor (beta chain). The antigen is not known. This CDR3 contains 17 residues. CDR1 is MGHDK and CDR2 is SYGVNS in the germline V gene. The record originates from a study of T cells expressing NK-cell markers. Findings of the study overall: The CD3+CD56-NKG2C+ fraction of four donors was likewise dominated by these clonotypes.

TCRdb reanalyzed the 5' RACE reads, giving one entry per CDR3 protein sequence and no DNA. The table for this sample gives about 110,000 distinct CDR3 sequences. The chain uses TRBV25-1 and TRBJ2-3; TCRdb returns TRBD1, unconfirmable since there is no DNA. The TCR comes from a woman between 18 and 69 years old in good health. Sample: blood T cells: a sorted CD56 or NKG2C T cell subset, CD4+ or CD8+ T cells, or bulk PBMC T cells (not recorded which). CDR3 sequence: CASSETGTGVMTDTQYF.